Below are 8 T cell receptor beta chains sequenced from a single sample in a study of lymphopenia after photon versus proton radiotherapy. Here immunoSEQ multiplex PCR was the method, and the copy in TCRdb shows in-frame clones only, minus some. The table has about 39,000 clones, more than 85% seen once. Sample: peripheral blood, taken from a patient treated with photon-based radiotherapy. The receptors here all came from a man between 60 and 75 years old with cholangiocarcinoma.

J is TRBJ2-3 and V is TRBV28; TRBD2 agrees at 8 bases. The CDR3 length is 16 residues. Trimming removed 6 bases from V and 0 bases from J; junction bases left unmatched: 8. Germline assignment: CDR1 MDHEN and CDR2 SYDVKM. The CDR3 DNA is TGTGCCAGCAGCCTCCCGACTAGCGCTAGCACAGATACGCAGTATTTT. Protein: CASSLPTSASTDTQYF.

The chain is built from TRBV18 and TRBJ2-1, with 9 bases identical to TRBD2. Germline CDR1 KGHSH, CDR2 LQKENI. Trimming took 4 bases from V and 6 from J; bases not matched to a gene: 25. This CDR3 has 21 amino acids. CDR3 residues: CASSLRSNSAGGRSRANEQFF. CDR3 nucleotides: TGTGCCAGCTCACTAAGAAGCAATTCAGCGGGGGGCCGCTCAAGGGCCAATGAGCAGTTCTTC. The variable domain in full, with the rest retrieved from reference TRBV18 and TRBJ2-1, is NAGVMQNPRHLVRRRGQEARLRCSPMKGHSHVYWYRQLPEEGLKFMVYLQKENIIDESGMPKERFSAEFPKEGPSILRIQQVVRGDSAAYFCASSLRSNSAGGRSRANEQFFGPGTRLTVL.

The J gene is TRBJ1-2, the V gene TRBV5-1, with TRBD1 matching 9 bases. Germline assignment: CDR1 SGHRS and CDR2 YFSETQ. The ends lost 4 bases at V and 6 bases at J; junction bases unmatched: 10. The CDR3 is 15 amino acids. This chain's CDR3 is CASSPTGGLPDGYTF. The CDR3 region has the DNA TGCGCCAGCAGCCCCACAGGGGGCTTGCCAGATGGCTACACCTTC.

V usage is TRBV6-4 and J usage is TRBJ2-7; TRBD2 matches 12 bases. Germline V CDR1 and CDR2: MRHNA, SNTAGT. The CDR3 covers 16 residues. After removal of 2 bases from V and 5 bases from J, the junction contained 7 bases not matched to a gene. CDR3 sequence (DNA): TGTGCCAGCAGTGACAGACTAGCGGGAGTATGGGACGAGCAGTACTTC. The encoded protein is CASSDRLAGVWDEQYF.

Only a few counts were recorded for this clone. The genes are TRBV21-1 and TRBJ1-5. TRBV21-1 is a pseudogene segment. The CDR3 extends over 16 amino acids. The CDR3 DNA sequence: TGTGCCAGCACCACTAGAGGGGAAGGGAGCAATCAGCCCCAGCATTTT. This codes for CASTTRGEGSNQPQHF.

The CDR3: CASSDLGYGYTF. In DNA, the CDR3 is TGTGCCAGCAGCGATCTAGGCTATGGCTACACCTTC. J is TRBJ1-2 and V is TRBV7-9; no clear D. Deletions cut 5 bases from V and 4 bases from J, with 8 bases between. Germline CDR1 reads SEHNR; CDR2 reads FQNEAQ (reference sequence). The CDR3 runs to 12 residues.

CDR3 nucleotide sequence: TGTGCCAGCAGCTTGGTCGGGACTAGCGGGTTCCAAGAGACCCAGTACTTC. This sequence encodes CASSLVGTSGFQETQYF. The chain carries TRBV7-2 and TRBJ2-5; 12 nucleotides align to TRBD2. The CDR3 runs 17 residues. V lost 3 bases and J lost 1; bases outside the gene matches: 6. CDR1 is SGHTA and CDR2 is FQGNSA in the germline V gene.

The chain has TRBV28 and TRBJ2-7; 8 bases are shared with TRBD1. The J segment lost 3 bases and the V segment lost 6 bases, leaving 7 bases of the junction unmatched. Per the germline V gene, CDR1 is MDHEN and CDR2 is SYDVKM. The CDR3 is made up of 14 amino acids. The CDR3 loop reads CASRLPGQVYEQYF. CDR3 sequence (DNA): TGTGCCAGCAGGCTTCCGGGACAGGTCTACGAGCAGTACTTC. The whole variable domain, remainder taken from reference TRBV28 and TRBJ2-7, is DVKVTQSSRYLVKRTGEKVFLECVQDMDHENMFWYRQDPGLGLRLIYFSYDVKMKEKGDIPEGYSVSREKKERFSLILESASTNQTSMYLCASRLPGQVYEQYFGPGTRLTVT.